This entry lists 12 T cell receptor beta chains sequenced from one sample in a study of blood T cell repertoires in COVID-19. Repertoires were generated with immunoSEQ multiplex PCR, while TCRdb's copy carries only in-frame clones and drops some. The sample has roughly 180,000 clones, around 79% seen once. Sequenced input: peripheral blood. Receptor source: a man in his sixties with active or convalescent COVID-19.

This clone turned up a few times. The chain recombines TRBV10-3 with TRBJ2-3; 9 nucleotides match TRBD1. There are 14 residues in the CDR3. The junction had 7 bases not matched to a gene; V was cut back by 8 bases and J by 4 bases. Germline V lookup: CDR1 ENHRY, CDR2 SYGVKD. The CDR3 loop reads CAIPTGGGADTQYF. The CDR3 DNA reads TGTGCCATCCCGACAGGGGGTGGTGCAGATACGCAGTATTTT.

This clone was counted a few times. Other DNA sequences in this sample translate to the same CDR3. DNA of the CDR3: TGTGCCAGCAGCTTGGTAGGGGGCAATCAGCCCCAGCATTTT. This sequence encodes CASSLVGGNQPQHF. This chain joins TRBV7-2 and TRBJ1-5, with a possible D match to TRBD1 (5 bases). This CDR3 comprises 14 residues. Germline CDR1 is SGHTA and CDR2 is FQGNSA. V was cut by 3 bases and J by 2 bases, with 8 bases left in between.

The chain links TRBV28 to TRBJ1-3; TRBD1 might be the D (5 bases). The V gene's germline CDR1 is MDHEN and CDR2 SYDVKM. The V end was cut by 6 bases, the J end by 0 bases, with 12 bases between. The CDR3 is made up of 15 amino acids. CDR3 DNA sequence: TGTGCCAGCAGCCCCCCAGGGCGCTCTGGAAACACCATATATTTT. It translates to CASSPPGRSGNTIYF.

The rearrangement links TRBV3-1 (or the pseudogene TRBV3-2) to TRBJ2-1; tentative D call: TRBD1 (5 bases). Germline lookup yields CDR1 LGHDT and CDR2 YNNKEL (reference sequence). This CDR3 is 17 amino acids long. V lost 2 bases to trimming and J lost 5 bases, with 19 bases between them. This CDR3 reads CASSQSGLLKGNNEQFF. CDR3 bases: TGTGCCAGCAGCCAATCTGGGTTGTTGAAGGGGAACAATGAGCAGTTCTTC.

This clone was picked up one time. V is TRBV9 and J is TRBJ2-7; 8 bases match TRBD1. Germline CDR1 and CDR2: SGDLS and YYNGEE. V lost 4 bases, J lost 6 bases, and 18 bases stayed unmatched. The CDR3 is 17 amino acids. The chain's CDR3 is CASSPSSLRQGFSEQYF. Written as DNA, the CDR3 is TGTGCCAGCAGCCCTAGTAGCCTCCGACAGGGGTTTTCCGAGCAGTACTTC.

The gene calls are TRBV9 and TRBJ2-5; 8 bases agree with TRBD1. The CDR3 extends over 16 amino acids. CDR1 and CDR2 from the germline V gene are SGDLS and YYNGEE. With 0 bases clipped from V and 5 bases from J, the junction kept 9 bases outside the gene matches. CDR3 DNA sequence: TGTGCCAGCAGCGTAGGGGTTGCAGGGGGCTTCGAGACCCAGTACTTC. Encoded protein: CASSVGVAGGFETQYF.

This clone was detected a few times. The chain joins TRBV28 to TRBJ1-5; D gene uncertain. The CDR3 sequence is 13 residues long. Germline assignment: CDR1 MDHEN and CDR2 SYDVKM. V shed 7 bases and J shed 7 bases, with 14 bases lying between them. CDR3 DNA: TGTGCCAGCACCGACTTCTCGGTCCAGCCCCAGCATTTT. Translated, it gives CASTDFSVQPQHF.

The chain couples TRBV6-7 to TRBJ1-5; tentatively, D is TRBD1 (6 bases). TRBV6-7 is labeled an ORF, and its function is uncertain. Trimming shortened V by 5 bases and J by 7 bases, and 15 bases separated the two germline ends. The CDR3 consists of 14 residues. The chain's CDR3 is CASSRTGREQPQHF. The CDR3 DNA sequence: TGTGCCAGCAGTCGTACAGGGCGAGAGCAGCCCCAGCATTTT.

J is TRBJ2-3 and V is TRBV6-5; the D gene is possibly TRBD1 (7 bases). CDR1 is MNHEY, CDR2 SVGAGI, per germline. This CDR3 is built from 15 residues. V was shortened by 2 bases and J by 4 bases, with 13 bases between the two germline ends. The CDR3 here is CASSYDAGQPDTQYF. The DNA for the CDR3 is TGTGCCAGCAGTTACGATGCGGGACAGCCAGATACGCAGTATTTT.

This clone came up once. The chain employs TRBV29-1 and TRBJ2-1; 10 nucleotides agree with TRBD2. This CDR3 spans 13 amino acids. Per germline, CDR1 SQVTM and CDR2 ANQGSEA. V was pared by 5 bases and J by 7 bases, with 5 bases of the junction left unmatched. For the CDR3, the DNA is TGCAGCGTTACTGCTAGCGGGAGAAATGAGCAGTTCTTC. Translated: CSVTASGRNEQFF.

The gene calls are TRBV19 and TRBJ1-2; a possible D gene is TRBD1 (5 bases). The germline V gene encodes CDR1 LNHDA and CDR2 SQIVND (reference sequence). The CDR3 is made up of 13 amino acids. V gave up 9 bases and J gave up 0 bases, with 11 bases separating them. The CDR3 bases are TGTGCCAGCCTGGGGGGGGCTAACTATGGCTACACCTTC. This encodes CASLGGANYGYTF.

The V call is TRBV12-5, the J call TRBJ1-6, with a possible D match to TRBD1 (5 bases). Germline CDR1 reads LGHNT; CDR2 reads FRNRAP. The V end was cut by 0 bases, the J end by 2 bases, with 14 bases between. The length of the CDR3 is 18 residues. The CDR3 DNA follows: TGTGCTAGTGGTTTGGTACTGGGCAAGGGGACCTATAATTCACCCCTCCACTTT. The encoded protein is CASGLVLGKGTYNSPLHF. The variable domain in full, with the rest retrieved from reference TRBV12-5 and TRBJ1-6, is DARVTQTPRHKVTEMGQEVTMRCQPILGHNTVFWYRQTMMQGLELLAYFRNRAPLDDSGMPKDRFSAEMPDATLATLKIQPSEPRDSAVYFCASGLVLGKGTYNSPLHFGNGTRLTVT.